A single sample is the source of the 19 T cell receptor beta chains below, sequenced in a study of CXCR3-negative and CXCR3-positive naive CD8 T cells. No antigen has been assigned to these receptors. The study, taken as a whole, reports: Naive cells that were CXCR3-positive had more hydrophobic TRB CDR3s (compared with CXCR3-negative naive cells).

The method, 5' RACE with UMI labels, was used to prepare the TRB cDNA libraries. TCRdb reprocessed the 5' RACE reads and stores each CDR3 protein as one record, lacking DNA. The listing records 150,000 or so distinct CDR3 sequences. Material: naive CXCR3+ CD8+ T cells from blood. Regarding subset: CD45RO-CCR7+CD27+CD95- naive CD8+ T cells expressing CXCR3 (TNR3+). All receptors derive from a human donor in good health. Some clones in this sample may be carry-over from other donors' samples.

The rearrangement joins TRBV10-3 to TRBJ2-2; absent DNA, TCRdb's TRBD2 call cannot be checked. The CDR3 sequence is 16 residues long. Germline assignment: CDR1 ENHRY and CDR2 SYGVKD. This CDR3 is CAISDGGTSRTGELFF.

The rearrangement joins TRBV15 to TRBJ1-1; as DNA is missing, the TRBD1 call by TCRdb cannot be tested. CDR1 is LNHNV and CDR2 is YYDKDF in the germline V gene (reference sequence). CDR3 length: 15 amino acids. This CDR3 is CATDSGTGLDTEAFF. Variable domain in full (rest from reference TRBV15 and TRBJ1-1): DAMVIQNPRYQVTQFGKPVTLSCSQTLNHNVMYWYQQKSSQAPKLLFHYYDKDFNNEADTPDNFQSRRPNTSFCFLDIRSPGLGDTAMYLCATDSGTGLDTEAFFGQGTRLTVV.

CDR3 sequence reads: CASSQDGSYNEQFF. The rearrangement joins TRBV4-3 to TRBJ2-1. In germline, CDR1 is LGHNA, CDR2 YSLEER. The CDR3 consists of 14 residues.

V and J are TRBV7-2 and TRBJ2-1; TCRdb's D call of TRBD1 is untestable without DNA. The CDR3 loop spans 11 amino acids. The germline V gene has CDR1 SGHTA and CDR2 FQGNSA. The CDR3 reads CASSSQGTQFF.

The J gene is TRBJ2-1, the V gene TRBV4-1; the TCRdb D gene call, TRBD2, has no DNA to confirm it. Looked up from germline, CDR1 is MGHRA and CDR2 is YSYEKL. The CDR3 is 15 amino acids. This CDR3 is CASSPSGGTYNEQFF.

This chain joins TRBV7-9 and TRBJ2-7; TCRdb selects TRBD2, and the lack of DNA leaves this call unchecked. This CDR3 is 16 amino acids long. Germline V CDR1 and CDR2: SEHNR, FQNEAQ (reference sequence). CDR3 protein: CASSKLAGLISYEQYF.

The CDR3 sequence: CASSVSAGGFLGETQYF. The chain employs TRBV9 and TRBJ2-5; without DNA, the TCRdb call of TRBD2 cannot be checked. Germline loops: CDR1 SGDLS, CDR2 YYNGEE. This CDR3 spans 17 amino acids. Variable domain in full (rest from reference TRBV9 and TRBJ2-5): DSGVTQTPKHLITATGQRVTLRCSPRSGDLSVYWYQQSLDQGLQFLIQYYNGEERAKGNILERFSAQQFPDLHSELNLSSLELGDSALYFCASSVSAGGFLGETQYFGPGTRLLVL.

The chain joins TRBV29-1 to TRBJ1-2. The germline V gene has CDR1 SQVTM and CDR2 ANQGSEA. This CDR3 spans 13 amino acids. CDR3 sequence reads: CSVEETTRPGYTF.

The chain couples TRBV28 to TRBJ2-1; TCRdb's D call, TRBD2, is unchecked because there is no DNA. Germline loops: CDR1 MDHEN, CDR2 SYDVKM. This CDR3 spans 15 amino acids. This CDR3 reads CASIKGTSPSNEQFF. Supplemented by reference TRBV28 and TRBJ2-1, the full variable domain reads DVKVTQSSRYLVKRTGEKVFLECVQDMDHENMFWYRQDPGLGLRLIYFSYDVKMKEKGDIPEGYSVSREKKERFSLILESASTNQTSMYLCASIKGTSPSNEQFFGPGTRLTVL.

The chain uses TRBV11-2 and TRBJ2-5; the D call of TRBD1 rests on TCRdb alone, since no DNA is present to check it. The CDR3 contains 13 residues. Germline CDR1 is SGHAT and CDR2 is FQNNGV. The CDR3 spells CASSSRGGETQYF.

V gene TRBV29-1 combines with J gene TRBJ2-7. The CDR3 has 12 residues. The germline V gene has CDR1 SQVTM and CDR2 ANQGSEA. CDR3 sequence reads: CSVLSVSYEQYF.

This sequence joins TRBV7-3 and TRBJ2-1; TCRdb selects TRBD1, and the lack of DNA leaves this call unchecked. This CDR3 contains 15 residues. Germline loops: CDR1 SGHTA, CDR2 FQGTGA. CDR3 residues: CASSEGPGRQNEQFF.

This rearrangement joins TRBV29-1 to TRBJ2-7; with no DNA, the TCRdb D assignment of TRBD1 cannot be verified. CDR1 is SQVTM, CDR2 ANQGSEA, per germline. The CDR3 is made up of 13 amino acids. CDR3 amino acids: CSVEVRQGYEQYF.

The rearrangement joins TRBV29-1 to TRBJ1-2; TCRdb's assignment of TRBD1 cannot be checked, as there is no DNA. The germline CDR1 and CDR2 sequences are SQVTM and ANQGSEA. The CDR3 has 17 amino acids. CDR3 loop: CSVEDPGRDRGRYGYTF.

The chain recombines TRBV5-6 with TRBJ2-1; checking the TCRdb D call of TRBD2 is not possible without DNA. CDR1 and CDR2 (germline): SGHDT, YYEEEE. This CDR3 region has 14 residues. The CDR3 region is CASSFIADYNEQFF.

The chain links TRBV12-3 or TRBV12-4 to TRBJ2-7. CDR3 length: 15 amino acids. CDR3 residues: CASSLLWGNPYEQYF.

The chain couples TRBV29-1 to TRBJ2-1; TCRdb lists TRBD1, though no DNA is available to test this call. Germline assignment: CDR1 SQVTM and CDR2 ANQGSEA. The CDR3 loop spans 14 amino acids. CDR3 residues: CSVEWDRSYNEQFF.

The chain has TRBV6-5 and TRBJ2-7. CDR1 is MNHEY, CDR2 SVGAGI, per germline. The CDR3 has 15 amino acids. CDR3 sequence reads: CASSYGVTPTYEQYF.

V gene TRBV29-1 combines with J gene TRBJ2-1; no DNA is available, so the TRBD1 call from TCRdb remains unchecked. The CDR3 is made up of 17 amino acids. Per the germline V gene, CDR1 is SQVTM and CDR2 is ANQGSEA. The CDR3 reads CSVDGTTPLRRYNEQFF.